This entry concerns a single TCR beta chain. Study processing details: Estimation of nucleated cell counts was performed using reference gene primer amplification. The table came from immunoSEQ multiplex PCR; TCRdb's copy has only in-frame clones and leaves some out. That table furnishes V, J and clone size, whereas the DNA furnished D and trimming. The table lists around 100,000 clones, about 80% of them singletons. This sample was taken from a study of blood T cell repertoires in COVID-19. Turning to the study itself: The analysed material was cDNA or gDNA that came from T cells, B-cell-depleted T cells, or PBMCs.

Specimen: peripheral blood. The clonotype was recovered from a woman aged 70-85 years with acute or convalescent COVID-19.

CDR3 bases: TGTGCCAGCAGGTTACAGGGGAGCACTGAAGCTTTCTTT. It is translated as CASRLQGSTEAFF. V and J are TRBV2 and TRBJ1-1, with TRBD1 identical over 7 bases. With V trimmed by 6 bases and J by 4 bases, 5 bases remained unmatched. The CDR3 has 13 amino acids. Germline CDR1 and CDR2: SNHLY and FYNNEI.